A single sample is the source of the 22 T cell receptor beta chains below, sequenced in a study of T cells after yellow fever vaccination. One entry per CDR3 protein, called by TCRdb with MiXCR from the 5' RACE reads. The repertoire holds just under 600,000 distinct CDR3 sequences, with less than 15% as singletons. The source was PBMCs, collected on the day of the yellow fever booster vaccination. Receptors originate from a man aged 30-40 years who received the YFV17D yellow fever vaccine.

The rearrangement uses TRBV20-1 and TRBJ1-1; the D gene is possibly TRBD1 (5 bases). The CDR3 is 14 amino acids. Germline V gene lookup returns CDR1 DFQATT and CDR2 SNEGSKA (reference sequence). Trimming removed 5 bases at V and 0 bases at J, with 13 bases between. CDR3 region: CSAFRGPMNTEAFF. The DNA for the CDR3 is TGCAGTGCTTTCCGGGGACCAATGAACACTGAAGCTTTCTTT.

The DNA for the CDR3 is TGTGCCAGCAGTTATCGGACTAGCAGCAATGAGCAGTTCTTC. Encoded protein: CASSYRTSSNEQFF. This chain connects TRBV6-4 to TRBJ2-1, with 8 nucleotides matching TRBD2. Looked up from germline, CDR1 is MRHNA and CDR2 is SNTAGT. CDR3 size: 14 residues. V lost 5 bases, J lost 6 bases, and 6 bases stayed unmatched.

Ten or more counts support this clonotype. The chain links TRBV6-1 to TRBJ1-5; D not resolved. The CDR3 is 12 residues long. Deletions cut 3 bases from V and 0 bases from J, with 0 bases between. The V gene's germline CDR1 is MNHNS and CDR2 SASEGT. CDR3 coding DNA: TGTGCCAGCAGTGATAGCAATCAGCCCCAGCATTTT. It encodes CASSDSNQPQHF.

The rearrangement joins TRBV28 to TRBJ1-1; 8 positions match TRBD1. CDR1 and CDR2 (germline): MDHEN, SYDVKM. The CDR3 totals 15 residues. V dropped 1 base and J dropped 5; count of bases not matched to a gene: 6. In DNA form, the CDR3 reads TGTGCCAGCAGTTTATTGCAGGGGGCTCGGACTGAAGCTTTCTTT. Encoded protein: CASSLLQGARTEAFF. Supplemented by reference TRBV28 and TRBJ1-1, the full variable domain reads DVKVTQSSRYLVKRTGEKVFLECVQDMDHENMFWYRQDPGLGLRLIYFSYDVKMKEKGDIPEGYSVSREKKERFSLILESASTNQTSMYLCASSLLQGARTEAFFGQGTRLTVV.

This clonotype has a handful of counts. The V call is TRBV30, the J call TRBJ2-2, with D possibly TRBD2 on 5 matching bases. The CDR3 sequence is 14 residues long. From germline, CDR1 is GTSNPN and CDR2 SVGIG (reference sequence). Trimming left V 7 bases short and J 11 bases short, with 23 bases between. CDR3 coding DNA: TGTGCCTCTCACTCGGCGGCTGCACCGGGAGAGCTGTTTTTT. This translates into CASHSAAAPGELFF. Full variable domain (rest looked up from reference TRBV30 and TRBJ2-2): SQTIHQWPATLVQPVGSPLSLECTVEGTSNPNLYWYRQAAGRGLQLLFYSVGIGQISSEVPQNLSASRPQDRQFILSSKKLLLSDSGFYLCASHSAAAPGELFFGEGSRLTVL.

V usage is TRBV6-5 and J usage is TRBJ2-7; 7 positions match TRBD1. J was trimmed by 2 bases and V by 6 bases; bases with no gene match: 13. Germline V gene lookup returns CDR1 MNHEY and CDR2 SVGAGI. The CDR3 is 16 residues long. The CDR3 loop is CASRPHPGTATYEQYF. The DNA for the CDR3 is TGTGCCAGCAGGCCTCATCCCGGGACAGCTACCTACGAGCAGTACTTC.

This clonotype occurred a few times. The rearrangement joins TRBV7-2 to TRBJ2-5; 10 positions match TRBD2. V was clipped by 6 bases and J by 13 bases; unmatched bases: 8. The CDR3 has 12 amino acids. Germline V CDR1 and CDR2: SGHTA, FQGNSA. In nucleotides, the CDR3 is TGTGCCAGCAGTTATACTAGCGGGACGCTGTACTTC. This codes for CASSYTSGTLYF.

This clonotype was observed a few times. J is TRBJ1-5 and V is TRBV20-1, with D tentatively TRBD1 (6 bases). The CDR3 totals 15 residues. V was clipped by 2 bases and J by 3 bases, with 14 bases between them. Per germline, CDR1 DFQATT and CDR2 SNEGSKA (reference sequence). Here the CDR3 DNA reads TGCAGTGCTAGAATCCCAGGGGCCATCAATCAGCCCCAGCATTTT. This sequence encodes CSARIPGAINQPQHF.

This clonotype has ten or more counts. CDR3 sequence (DNA): TGTGCCACCAGTGCCCAAGGCAATGAGCAGTTCTTC. Encoded protein: CATSAQGNEQFF. V usage is TRBV24-1 and J usage is TRBJ2-1; D is unclear. Germline V gene data show CDR1 as KGHDR and CDR2 as SFDVKD. V gave up 5 bases and J gave up 6 bases, with 7 bases separating them. The CDR3 is 12 residues long.

V usage is TRBV5-4 and J usage is TRBJ2-1; a weak D match, TRBD1 (5 bases). CDR3 size: 14 residues. The germline CDR1 and CDR2 sequences are SGHNT and YYREEE (reference sequence). The V end lost 2 bases, the J end lost 4 bases, and 10 bases lay between the germline ends. In DNA, the CDR3 is TGTGCCAGCAGCTTTAACCGACAGTACAATGAGCAGTTCTTC. It yields the protein CASSFNRQYNEQFF.

The chain links TRBV20-1 to TRBJ2-6; perhaps TRBD2 as D (6 bases). Trimming removed 2 bases from V and 2 bases from J, with 10 bases in between. CDR3 length: 15 amino acids. Per germline, CDR1 DFQATT and CDR2 SNEGSKA (reference sequence). CDR3: CSARNLATGANVLTF. The CDR3 DNA sequence: TGCAGTGCTAGAAATCTAGCGACTGGGGCCAACGTCCTGACTTTC.

This clonotype has only a few counts. The rearrangement links TRBV5-1 to TRBJ2-1; TRBD2 matches 10 bases. There are 15 residues in the CDR3. In germline, CDR1 is SGHRS, CDR2 YFSETQ. Losses at the gene ends were 1 base for V and 9 bases for J; bases not matched to a gene: 7. Written as DNA, the CDR3 is TGCGCCAGCAGCTTGTCTCTAGCGGGAGTGAGTGAGCAGTTCTTC. Translating it yields CASSLSLAGVSEQFF.

The sample holds a few counts of this clonotype. The chain's CDR3 is CASSLRGAVGTDTQYF. The CDR3 nucleotides are TGTGCCAGCAGTTTAAGGGGGGCCGTTGGCACAGATACGCAGTATTTT. The chain employs TRBV27 and TRBJ2-3, with D perhaps matching TRBD1 or TRBD2 (6 bases each). CDR1 and CDR2 (germline): MNHEY, SMNVEV (reference sequence). The CDR3 covers 16 residues. V was cut by 2 bases and J by 1 base, with 13 bases left in between.

The chain employs TRBV28 and TRBJ2-1; TRBD1 matches at 7 bases. Losses at the gene ends were 10 bases for V and 5 bases for J; bases not matched to a gene: 8. Germline V gene data show CDR1 as MDHEN and CDR2 as SYDVKM. The CDR3 totals 13 residues. The CDR3 here is CATTRQGHNEQFF. DNA of the CDR3: TGTGCCACTACAAGACAGGGCCACAATGAGCAGTTCTTC.

This clonotype appeared a few times. V gene TRBV7-2 combines with J gene TRBJ2-2, with D perhaps matching TRBD1 (6 bases). This CDR3 is built from 13 residues. Germline V CDR1 and CDR2: SGHTA, FQGNSA. The germline V and J ends were trimmed by 5 bases and 6 bases, with 10 bases remaining between them. CDR3 region: CASSGWGPGELFF. DNA of the CDR3: TGTGCCAGCAGCGGATGGGGGCCCGGGGAGCTGTTTTTT.

This clonotype was seen a handful of times. The V and J genes are TRBV20-1 and TRBJ2-7; D may be TRBD2 (5 bases). Germline-derived CDR1 and CDR2 are DFQATT and SNEGSKA (reference sequence). CDR3 length: 13 residues. With 1 base removed from V and 3 bases from J, the gap between germline ends came to 10 bases. The CDR3 loop is CSARGVGVYEQYF. The CDR3 bases are TGCAGTGCTAGAGGGGTGGGAGTCTACGAGCAGTACTTC.

This clonotype was picked up a small number of times. V and J are TRBV5-1 and TRBJ1-5; D is unresolved. The CDR3 totals 15 residues. The V and J ends lost 4 bases and 0 bases respectively, with 11 bases between them. Germline CDR1 is SGHRS and CDR2 is YFSETQ. The CDR3 DNA is TGCGCCAGCAGCGCCTCCGGTCATAGCAATCAGCCCCAGCATTTT. Encoded protein: CASSASGHSNQPQHF.

In its sample, this clonotype was seen many times. The chain recombines TRBV5-1 with TRBJ1-1, with no clear D. Germline CDR1 and CDR2: SGHRS and YFSETQ. CDR3 size: 15 residues. V shed 5 bases and J shed 6 bases, with 20 bases lying between them. Here the CDR3 reads CASSPTKDQSAEAFF. The CDR3 coding sequence is TGCGCCAGCAGTCCCACAAAGGACCAGTCCGCTGAAGCTTTCTTT.

The genes are TRBV6-2 or TRBV6-3 and TRBJ2-1; no clear D gene. The germline CDR1 and CDR2 sequences are MNHEY and SVGEGT. The CDR3 consists of 15 residues. V shed 2 bases and J shed 4 bases, with 12 bases lying between them. CDR3 nucleotide sequence: TGTGCCAGCAGTTACGCTAGATTAGATTACAATGAGCAGTTCTTC. This gives the protein CASSYARLDYNEQFF.

This clonotype was found many times. This chain links TRBV6-1 with TRBJ2-1, with a tentative D call TRBD1 (5 bases). This CDR3 region has 14 residues. CDR1 and CDR2 from the germline V gene are MNHNS and SASEGT. Trimming removed 7 bases from V and 8 bases from J, with 18 bases in between. The CDR3 nucleotides read TGTGCCAGCACTCCCTTGGGGCCGTTGGATGAGCAGTTCTTC. This gives the protein CASTPLGPLDEQFF.

The sample holds a few counts of this clonotype. The chain joins TRBV2 to TRBJ2-3; D uncertain. V lost 10 bases and J 8 bases, leaving 13 bases between the germline ends. CDR3 size: 11 residues. Germline V gene sequence: CDR1 SNHLY, CDR2 FYNNEI. The CDR3 coding sequence is TGTGCCATTCGACTGGATCCTACGCAGTATTTT. This sequence encodes CAIRLDPTQYF. Looking up the rest from reference TRBV2 and TRBJ2-3 gives the full variable domain: EPEVTQTPSHQVTQMGQEVILRCVPISNHLYFYWYRQILGQKVEFLVSFYNNEISEKSEIFDDQFSVERPDGSNFTLKIRSTKLEDSAMYFCAIRLDPTQYFGPGTRLTVL.

The V gene is TRBV9, the J gene TRBJ1-2; 7 bases line up with TRBD1. The J segment lost 4 bases and the V segment lost 5 bases, leaving 11 bases of the junction unmatched. CDR3 size: 15 residues. Germline V lookup: CDR1 SGDLS, CDR2 YYNGEE. CDR3 amino acids: CASRSSGGTGYGYTF. For the CDR3, the DNA is TGTGCCAGCAGGTCATCAGGGGGAACTGGCTATGGCTACACCTTC.